A selection of T cell receptor beta chains follows, all from one sample in a study of cytomegalovirus exposure and HLA in healthy donors. Profiling relied on immunoSEQ multiplex PCR, and the TCRdb table lists in-frame clones only, not all of them. The table has about 150,000 clones, over 60% seen once. Sequences were obtained from PBMCs. The receptors originated from a woman aged 40 to 50 in good health and CMV-seronegative. Both conserved end residues are part of each CDR3. The order of the fields is V gene, clone size, J gene, CDR3 protein. Not all rows give a size; the values are once, few, many and, for expanded clones, a class.

>TRBV13|.|TRBJ1-2
CASSEGGRDGYTF
>TRBV7-9|.|TRBJ2-2
CATGFNTGELFF
>TRBV28|.|TRBJ1-3
CASSSPPDRGRNTIYF
>TRBV6-5|.|TRBJ1-2
CASSSLISGENGYTF
>TRBV6-5|once|TRBJ1-4
CASSYSRQGGGKLFF
>TRBV11-3|.|TRBJ2-5
CASSLEAGRETQYF
>TRBV10-1|.|TRBJ1-5
CASRSDRGSNQPQHF
>TRBV7-9|.|TRBJ1-1
CASSGGGWGEAFF
>TRBV29-1|.|TRBJ2-5
CSVGLGTGKETQYF
>TRBV4-2|.|TRBJ1-4
CASSQESAGATNEKLFF
>TRBV6-1|.|TRBJ1-5
CASSDRQYQPQHF
>TRBV9|.|TRBJ2-1
CASSRDNYNEQFF
>TRBV9|.|TRBJ1-2
CASSVDGSYGYTF
>TRBV9|.|TRBJ2-7
CASSLGPNSYEQYF
>TRBV30|.|TRBJ2-7
CAWRTSGSSEQYF
>TRBV29-1|.|TRBJ1-1
CSVAYRGATEAFF
>TRBV5-1|.|TRBJ1-4
CASSLTGGEKLFF
>TRBV28|.|TRBJ2-2
CASTLALYPHGELFF
>TRBV5-1|few|TRBJ1-2
CASSLAENYGYTF
>TRBV6-1|.|TRBJ2-1
CASSEADWHNEQFF
>TRBV7-9|.|TRBJ1-3
CASSRGTGQAAGNTIYF
>TRBV2|.|TRBJ2-3
CASSDSEFYTDTQYF
>TRBV10-3|.|TRBJ2-1
CAINPGLAVNEQFF
>TRBV5-1|once|TRBJ2-7
CASSSTGGSYEQYF
>TRBV19|.|TRBJ2-1
CASSIDLPYEQFF
>TRBV6-5|.|TRBJ2-7
CAKRGDRDYPYEQYF
>TRBV30|.|TRBJ2-7
CAWNPSSYEQYF
>TRBV30|.|TRBJ2-4
CAWSVVSGGTIQYF
>TRBV7-2|few|TRBJ1-1
CASSFQPGNTEAFF
>TRBV19|.|TRBJ1-1
CAKNDRVRNTEAFF
>TRBV5-1|.|TRBJ2-7
CASSLEAGGSYEQYF
>TRBV7-8|.|TRBJ2-7
CASSPRQGPYEQYF
>TRBV7-9|.|TRBJ2-3
CASSSGGGSDTQYF
>TRBV2|.|TRBJ2-7
CASREGAGGNEQYF
>TRBV13|.|TRBJ2-2
CASNPFGTSGIPGELFF
>TRBV11-2|.|TRBJ2-5
CASSLVGGAVKTQYF
>TRBV5-6|.|TRBJ2-7
CASSFRQGATYEQYF
>TRBV5-4|.|TRBJ2-1
CASSPGLAVGLTYNEQFF
>TRBV6-6|few|TRBJ1-6
CASSYGQGNSPLHF
>TRBV6-4|.|TRBJ2-1
CASSVSTGTPNEQFF
>TRBV5-1|few|TRBJ1-1
CASSWGQNTEAFF
>TRBV5-1|.|TRBJ2-1
CASSLEGLAYNEQFF
>TRBV5-4|.|TRBJ2-3
CASTGQGIPDTQYF
>TRBV11-1|once|TRBJ1-1
CASSLQGETEAFF
>TRBV5-1|.|TRBJ1-1
CASSYTSGGIWNTEAFF
>TRBV9|.|TRBJ2-1
CASSTQDRSSNEQFF
>TRBV6-5|.|TRBJ1-6
CASSPGTANSPLHF
>TRBV6-1|once|TRBJ1-1
CASSEPGSGNTEAFF
>TRBV7-7|.|TRBJ2-1
CASSLGLAGSNEQFF
>TRBV19|medium-sized|TRBJ1-1
CASSPGGIPTEAFF
>TRBV4-1|.|TRBJ2-7
CASSQDPGISYEQYF
>TRBV6-1|few|TRBJ1-5
CASIRDSHQPQHF
>TRBV6-5|.|TRBJ2-7
CASSWAGDSYEQYF
>TRBV30|.|TRBJ2-3
CAWRLAGGRTDTQYF
>TRBV5-1|.|TRBJ1-1
CASRTGSNTEAFF